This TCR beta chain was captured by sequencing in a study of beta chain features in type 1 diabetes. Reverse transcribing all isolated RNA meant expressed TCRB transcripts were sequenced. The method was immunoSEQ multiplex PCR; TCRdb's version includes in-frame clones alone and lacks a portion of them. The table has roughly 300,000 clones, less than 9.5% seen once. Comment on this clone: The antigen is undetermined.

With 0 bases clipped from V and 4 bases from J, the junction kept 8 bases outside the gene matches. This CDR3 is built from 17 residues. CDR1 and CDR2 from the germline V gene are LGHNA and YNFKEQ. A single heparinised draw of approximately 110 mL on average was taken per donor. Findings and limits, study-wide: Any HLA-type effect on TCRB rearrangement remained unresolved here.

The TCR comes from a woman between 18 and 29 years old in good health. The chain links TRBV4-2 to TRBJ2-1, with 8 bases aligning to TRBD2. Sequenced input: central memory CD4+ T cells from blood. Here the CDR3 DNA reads TGTGCCAGCAGCCAAGAAGTGAATAGCGGGATTTACAATGAGCAGTTCTTC. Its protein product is CASSQEVNSGIYNEQFF.